This record looks at one TCR beta chain sequence and its context. Germline values: CDR1 SGHVS, CDR2 FQNEAQ. This CDR3 has 12 amino acids. The V end lost 3 bases, the J end lost 7 bases, and 9 bases lay between the germline ends. The data are from a study of human T cells and chemical hapten exposure. As for the study in general: Patients, chiefly female, had alopecia areata, totalis or universalis.

Study processing details: The number of TCRs in each sample had a median of approximately 96,000 and spanned 23,224 to 690,600. TCRdb fed the RACE reads into MiXCR, producing one record per CDR3 protein. The V and J calls were not made by the authors but by TCRdb's processing. Found here are about 140,000 distinct CDR3 sequences, about an eighth of them singletons; the top ten hold about 1.3%. The time point denotes: patch test 2, 6 weeks after DPC sensitization. Documented treatment: therapeutic diphenylcyclopropenone sensitization with weekly scalp DPC. The study extracted total RNA from unfractionated whole blood.

This chain joins TRBV7-8 and TRBJ1-1; D is ambiguous. The sequencing used whole blood, collected in connection with sensitization to the hapten diphenylcyclopropenone (DPC). This receptor was obtained from a woman in her 50s with alopecia areata. Some clones in this sample may be carry-over from other donors' samples. Written as DNA, the CDR3 is TGTGCCAGCAGCTTCTCCCCTCGTGAAGCTTTCTTT. The encoded protein is CASSFSPREAFF.